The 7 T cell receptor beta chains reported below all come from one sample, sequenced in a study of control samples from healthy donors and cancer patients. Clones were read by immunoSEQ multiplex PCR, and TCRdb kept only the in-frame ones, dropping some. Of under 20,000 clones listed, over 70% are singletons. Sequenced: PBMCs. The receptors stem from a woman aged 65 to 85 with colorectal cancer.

The CDR3 region has the DNA TGCGCCAGCAGCCAAGAATGGCCCGGTGGGACCTACGAGCAGTACTTC. Its translation is CASSQEWPGGTYEQYF. This sequence joins TRBV4-3 and TRBJ2-7, with D unresolved. V was shortened by 0 bases and J by 2 bases, with 14 bases between the two germline ends. The CDR3 covers 16 residues. CDR1 is LGHNA and CDR2 is YSLEER in the germline V gene.

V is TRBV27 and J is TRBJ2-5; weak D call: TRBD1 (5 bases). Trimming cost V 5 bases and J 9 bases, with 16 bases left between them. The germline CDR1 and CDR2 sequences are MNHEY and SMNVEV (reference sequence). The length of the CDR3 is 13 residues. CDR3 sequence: CASSVRAARAQYF. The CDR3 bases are TGTGCCAGCAGTGTCCGGGCCGCCAGGGCCCAGTACTTC.

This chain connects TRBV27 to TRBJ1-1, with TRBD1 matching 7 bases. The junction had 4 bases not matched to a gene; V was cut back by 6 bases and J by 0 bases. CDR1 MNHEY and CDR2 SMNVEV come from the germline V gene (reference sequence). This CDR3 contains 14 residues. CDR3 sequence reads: CASRTDRLNTEAFF. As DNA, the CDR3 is TGTGCCAGCAGGACGGACAGGTTGAACACTGAAGCTTTCTTT.

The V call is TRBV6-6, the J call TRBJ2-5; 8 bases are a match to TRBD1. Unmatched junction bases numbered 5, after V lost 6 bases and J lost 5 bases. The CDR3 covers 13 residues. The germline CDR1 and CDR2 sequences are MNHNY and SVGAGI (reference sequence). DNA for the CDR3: TGTGCCAGCAGACCACGGACAGGGGAGACCCAGTACTTC. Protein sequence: CASRPRTGETQYF.

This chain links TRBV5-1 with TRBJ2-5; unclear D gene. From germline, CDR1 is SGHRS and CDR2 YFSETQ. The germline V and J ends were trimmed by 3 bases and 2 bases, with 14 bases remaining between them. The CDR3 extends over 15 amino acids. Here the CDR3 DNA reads TGCGCCAGCAGCTCCCGACTGGGAACTCAAGAGACCCAGTACTTC. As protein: CASSSRLGTQETQYF.

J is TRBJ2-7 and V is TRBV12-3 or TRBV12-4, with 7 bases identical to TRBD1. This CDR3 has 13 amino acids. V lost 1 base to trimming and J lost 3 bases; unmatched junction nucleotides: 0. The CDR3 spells CASSLGTGYEQYF. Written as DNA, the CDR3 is TGTGCCAGCAGTTTAGGGACAGGCTACGAGCAGTACTTC.

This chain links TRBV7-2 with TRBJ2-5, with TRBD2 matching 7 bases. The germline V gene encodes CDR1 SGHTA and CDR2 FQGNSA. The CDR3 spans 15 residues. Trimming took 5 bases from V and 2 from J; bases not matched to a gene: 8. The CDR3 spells CASSEASGLQETQYF. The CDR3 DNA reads TGTGCCAGCAGCGAGGCATCGGGACTACAAGAGACCCAGTACTTC. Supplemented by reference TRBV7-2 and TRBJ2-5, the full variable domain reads GAGVSQSPSNKVTEKGKDVELRCDPISGHTALYWYRQSLGQGLEFLIYFQGNSAPDKSGLPSDRFSAERTGGSVSTLTIQRTQQEDSAVYLCASSEASGLQETQYFGPGTRLLVL.